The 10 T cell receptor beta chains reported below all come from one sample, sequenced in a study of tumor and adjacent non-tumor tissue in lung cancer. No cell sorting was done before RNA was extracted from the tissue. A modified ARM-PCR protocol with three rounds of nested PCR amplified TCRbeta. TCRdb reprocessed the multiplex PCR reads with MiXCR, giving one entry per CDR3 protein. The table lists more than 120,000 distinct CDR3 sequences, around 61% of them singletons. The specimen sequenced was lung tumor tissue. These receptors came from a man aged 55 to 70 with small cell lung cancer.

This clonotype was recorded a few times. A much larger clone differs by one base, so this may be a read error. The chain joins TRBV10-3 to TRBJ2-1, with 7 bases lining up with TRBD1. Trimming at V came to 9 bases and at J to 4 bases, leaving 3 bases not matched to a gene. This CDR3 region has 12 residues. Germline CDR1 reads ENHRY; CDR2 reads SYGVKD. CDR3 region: CAMGTVYNEQFF. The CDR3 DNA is TGTGCCATGGGGACAGTTTACAATGAGCAGTTCTTC.

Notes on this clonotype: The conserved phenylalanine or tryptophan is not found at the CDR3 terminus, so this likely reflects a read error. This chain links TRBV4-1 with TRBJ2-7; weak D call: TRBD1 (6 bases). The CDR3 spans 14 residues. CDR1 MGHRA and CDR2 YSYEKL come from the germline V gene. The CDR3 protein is CASSQDGQSYKQYS. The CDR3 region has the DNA TGCGCCAGCAGCCAAGATGGACAGTCCTACAAGCAGTACTCC.

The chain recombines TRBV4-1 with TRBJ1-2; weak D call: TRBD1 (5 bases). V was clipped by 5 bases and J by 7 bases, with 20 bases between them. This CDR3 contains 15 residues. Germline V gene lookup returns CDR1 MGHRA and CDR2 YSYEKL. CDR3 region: CASSAGGYGAGGYTF. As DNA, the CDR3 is TGCGCCAGCAGCGCAGGAGGATATGGGGCGGGTGGCTACACCTTC.

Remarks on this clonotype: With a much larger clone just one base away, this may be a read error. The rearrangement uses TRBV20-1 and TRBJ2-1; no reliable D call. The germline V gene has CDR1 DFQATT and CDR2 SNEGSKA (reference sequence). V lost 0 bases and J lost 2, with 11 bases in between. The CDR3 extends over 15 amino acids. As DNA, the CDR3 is TGCAGTGCTAGAGATAAAGGGCCTCCCTACAATGAGCAGTTCTTC. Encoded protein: CSARDKGPPYNEQFF.

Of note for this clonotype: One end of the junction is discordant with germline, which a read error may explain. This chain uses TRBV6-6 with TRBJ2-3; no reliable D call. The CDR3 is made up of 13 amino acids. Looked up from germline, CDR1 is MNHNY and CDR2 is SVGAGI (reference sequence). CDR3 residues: CVSTVHVAYTQYF. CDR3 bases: TGTGTCAGCACGGTCCATGTCGCATATACGCAGTATTTT.

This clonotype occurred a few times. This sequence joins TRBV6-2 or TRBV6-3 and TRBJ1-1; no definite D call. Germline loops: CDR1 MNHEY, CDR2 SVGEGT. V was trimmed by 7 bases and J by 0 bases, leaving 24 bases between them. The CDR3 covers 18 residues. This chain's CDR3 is CASNTQIRVVSMNTEAFF. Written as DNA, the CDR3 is TGTGCCAGCAACACACAGATAAGGGTCGTTTCGATGAACACTGAAGCTTTCTTT.

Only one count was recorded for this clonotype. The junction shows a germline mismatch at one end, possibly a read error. The CDR3 DNA follows: TGTGCCAGCAGCTTTACAGGGGGGTCCTACAATGAGCAATCCTTC. Residues: CASSFTGGSYNEQSF. The chain has TRBV11-2 and TRBJ2-1; 8 bases map to TRBD1. Germline lookup yields CDR1 SGHAT and CDR2 FQNNGV. The CDR3 covers 15 residues.

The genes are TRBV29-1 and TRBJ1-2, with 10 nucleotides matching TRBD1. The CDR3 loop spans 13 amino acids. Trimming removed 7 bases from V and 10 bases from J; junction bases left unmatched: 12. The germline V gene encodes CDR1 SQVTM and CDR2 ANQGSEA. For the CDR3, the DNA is TGCAGCGCTTCCGGGACAGGGGTGGATGACTACACCTTC. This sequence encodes CSASGTGVDDYTF.

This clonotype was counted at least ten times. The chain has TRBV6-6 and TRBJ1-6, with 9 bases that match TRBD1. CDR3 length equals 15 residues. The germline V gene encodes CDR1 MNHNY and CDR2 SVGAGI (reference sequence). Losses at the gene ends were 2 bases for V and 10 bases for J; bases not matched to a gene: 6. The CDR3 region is CASSYTGQGVSPLHF. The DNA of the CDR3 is TGTGCCAGCAGTTACACGGGACAGGGAGTGTCACCCCTCCACTTT.

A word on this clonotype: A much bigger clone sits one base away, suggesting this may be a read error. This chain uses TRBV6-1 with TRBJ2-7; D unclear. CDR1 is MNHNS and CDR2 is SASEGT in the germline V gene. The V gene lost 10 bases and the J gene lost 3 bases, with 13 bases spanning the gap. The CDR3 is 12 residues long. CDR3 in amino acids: CAIKLGCYEQYV. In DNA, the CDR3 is TGTGCCATCAAGCTCGGGTGCTACGAGCAGTACGTC.